The clone carrying this TCR beta chain was recorded a few times. Its target is unknown. This sample was included in a study of graft-versus-host responses after intestinal transplantation. Study summary: The transplants performed in recipients were multivisceral, liver-intestinal, or isolated intestinal.

Whole-study findings and limits: Some GvH clones appeared in ileal mucosa or blood before recipient bone marrow.

Germline V CDR1 and CDR2: LGHNT, FRNRAP. Trimming removed 0 bases from V and 5 bases from J, with 8 bases in between. The CDR3 spans 13 residues. Here immunoSEQ multiplex PCR was the method, and the copy in TCRdb shows in-frame clones only, minus some. The table includes 95,000 to 150,000 clones, roughly 93% detected once. The sample was unstimulated CD4+ T cells sorted from spleen or lymph node cells, taken before intestinal transplant. The source of this sequence is a human donor who received an intestinal transplant. The chain couples TRBV12-5 to TRBJ2-7, with D possibly matching TRBD2 (5 bases). The CDR3 loop reads CASGLVPGNEQYF. The DNA for the CDR3 is TGTGCTAGTGGTTTGGTACCCGGGAACGAGCAGTACTTC. The variable domain in full, completed from reference TRBV12-5 and TRBJ2-7, reads DARVTQTPRHKVTEMGQEVTMRCQPILGHNTVFWYRQTMMQGLELLAYFRNRAPLDDSGMPKDRFSAEMPDATLATLKIQPSEPRDSAVYFCASGLVPGNEQYFGPGTRLTVT.